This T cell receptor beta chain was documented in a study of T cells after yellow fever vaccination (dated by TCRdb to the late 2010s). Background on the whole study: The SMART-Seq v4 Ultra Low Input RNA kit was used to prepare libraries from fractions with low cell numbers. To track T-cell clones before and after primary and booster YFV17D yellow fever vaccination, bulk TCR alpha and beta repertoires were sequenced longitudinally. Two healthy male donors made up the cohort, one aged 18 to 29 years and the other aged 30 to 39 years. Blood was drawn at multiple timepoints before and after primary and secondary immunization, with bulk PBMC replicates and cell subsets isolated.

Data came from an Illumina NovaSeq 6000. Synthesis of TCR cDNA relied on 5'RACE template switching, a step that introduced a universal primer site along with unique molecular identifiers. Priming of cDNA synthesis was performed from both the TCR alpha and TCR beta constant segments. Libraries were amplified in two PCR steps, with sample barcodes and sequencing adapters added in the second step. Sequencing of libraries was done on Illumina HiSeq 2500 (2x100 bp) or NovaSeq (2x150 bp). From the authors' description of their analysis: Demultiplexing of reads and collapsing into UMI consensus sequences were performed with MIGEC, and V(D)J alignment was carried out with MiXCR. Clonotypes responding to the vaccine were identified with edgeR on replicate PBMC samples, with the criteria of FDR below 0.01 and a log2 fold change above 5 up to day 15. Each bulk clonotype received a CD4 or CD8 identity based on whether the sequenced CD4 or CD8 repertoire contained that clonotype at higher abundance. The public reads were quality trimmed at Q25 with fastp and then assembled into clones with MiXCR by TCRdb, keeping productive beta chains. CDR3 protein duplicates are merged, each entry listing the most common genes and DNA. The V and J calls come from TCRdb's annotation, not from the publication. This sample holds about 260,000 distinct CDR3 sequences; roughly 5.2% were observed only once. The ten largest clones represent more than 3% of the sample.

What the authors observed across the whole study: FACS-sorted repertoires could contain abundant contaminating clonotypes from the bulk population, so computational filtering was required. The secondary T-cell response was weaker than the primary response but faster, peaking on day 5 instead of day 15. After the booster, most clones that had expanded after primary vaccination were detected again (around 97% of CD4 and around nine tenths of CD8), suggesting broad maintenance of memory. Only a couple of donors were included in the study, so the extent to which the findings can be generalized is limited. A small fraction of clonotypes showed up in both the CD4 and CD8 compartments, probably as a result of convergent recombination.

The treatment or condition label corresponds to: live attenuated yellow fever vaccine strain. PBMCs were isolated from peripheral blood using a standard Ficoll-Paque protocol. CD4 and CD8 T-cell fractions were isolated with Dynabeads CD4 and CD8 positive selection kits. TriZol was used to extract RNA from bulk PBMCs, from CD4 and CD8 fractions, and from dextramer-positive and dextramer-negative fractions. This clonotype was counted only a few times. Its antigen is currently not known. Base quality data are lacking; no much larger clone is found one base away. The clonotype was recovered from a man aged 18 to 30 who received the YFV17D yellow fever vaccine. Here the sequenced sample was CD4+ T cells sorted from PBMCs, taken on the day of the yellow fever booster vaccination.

The encoded CDR3 is CASSQGGGVSEKLFF. In nucleotides, the sequence is TGCGCCAGCAGCCAAGGGGGCGGGGTCTCGGAAAAACTGTTTTTT. The rearrangement combines TRBV4-1 with TRBJ1-4, with TRBD1 tentatively as D gene (5 bases match). The germline V gene provides CDR1 MGHRA and CDR2 YSYEKL. The CDR3 contains 15 residues, cysteine and phenylalanine counted. Just the 45-base CDR3 DNA is kept, in frame starting at base 1. V is pared back by 1 base and J by 8 bases, with 14 bases lying between the germline termini.